This T cell receptor (beta chain) was documented in a study of vaccination effects on CD4 cells after COVID-19. V lost 10 bases and J 0 bases, leaving 30 bases between the germline ends. Germline CDR1 reads SNHLY; CDR2 reads FYNNEI. The length of the CDR3 is 19 residues. Only in-frame clones appear in the TCRdb table, and some are missing; sequencing was by immunoSEQ multiplex PCR. The table shows around 45,000 clones, with around 78% occurring only once. A note on this clone: The antigen is not known.

Expansion of antigen-specific CD4+ T cells with viral peptide pools was carried out by the ViraFEST assay before sequencing. Isolating CD4+ T cells followed approximately 9 days of culture. Nucleocapsid antibody tests were negative, and the vaccine recipients had no prior SARS-CoV-2 infection. Study-wide results and limits: Nearly all vaccine-induced clones in healthy recipients recognized only SARS-CoV-2.

The TCR sequence derives from a human donor who received a COVID-19 vaccine. Here the sequenced sample was CD4+ T cells from PBMCs cultured with SARS-CoV-2 spike peptides, taken before COVID-19 vaccination. This sequence joins TRBV2 and TRBJ2-5; possibly TRBD2 for D (7 bases). The CDR3 DNA sequence: TGTGCCATCAAAACCCAAATGGGGGGGCTCCTCACCCACCAAGAGACCCAGTACTTC. It translates to CAIKTQMGGLLTHQETQYF.